Presented here are 32 T cell receptor beta chains from one specimen sequenced in a study of T cell responses to AZD1222 COVID-19 vaccine. Data came from immunoSEQ multiplex PCR; TCRdb stores just in-frame clones and leaves some out. This sample carries more than 30,000 clones, roughly 90% of them seen once, and the ten largest clones take about 48%. The starting material was peripheral blood, obtained on day 0 of AZD1222 vaccination. The source is an adult in good health.

The rearrangement links TRBV19 to TRBJ2-5, with a tentative D call TRBD2 (5 bases). The germline gives CDR1 LNHDA, CDR2 SQIVND (reference sequence). V lost 4 bases, J lost 1 base, and 10 bases lay in between. This CDR3 has 14 residues. In DNA, the CDR3 is TGTGCCAGTAGTAAGGTTCGGGGCCAAGAGACCCAGTACTTC. It codes for CASSKVRGQETQYF.

The rearrangement joins TRBV11-2 to TRBJ1-3, with D possibly being TRBD1 (5 bases). Germline lookup yields CDR1 SGHAT and CDR2 FQNNGV. V gave up 2 bases and J gave up 4 bases, with 9 bases separating them. This CDR3 contains 14 residues. CDR3 sequence: CASSLQGIGNTIYF. In nucleotides, the CDR3 is TGTGCCAGCAGCTTACAGGGTATCGGAAACACCATATATTTT. The entire variable domain, with the rest obtained from reference TRBV11-2 and TRBJ1-3, is as follows: EAGVAQSPRYKIIEKRQSVAFWCNPISGHATLYWYQQILGQGPKLLIQFQNNGVVDDSQLPKDRFSAERLKGVDSTLKIQPAKLEDSAVYLCASSLQGIGNTIYFGEGSWLTVV.

The CDR3 DNA is TGTGCCTGCCGGAGGTCGGGGAACACTGAAGCTTTCTTT. Residues: CACRRSGNTEAFF. The rearrangement links TRBV30 to TRBJ1-1, with unresolved D. V lost 6 bases, J lost 1 base, and 12 bases lay in between. This CDR3 has 13 amino acids. Germline V gene data show CDR1 as GTSNPN and CDR2 as SVGIG (reference sequence). The whole variable domain, remainder taken from reference TRBV30 and TRBJ1-1, is SQTIHQWPATLVQPVGSPLSLECTVEGTSNPNLYWYRQAAGRGLQLLFYSVGIGQISSEVPQNLSASRPQDRQFILSSKKLLLSDSGFYLCACRRSGNTEAFFGQGTRLTVV.

V and J are TRBV6-5 and TRBJ1-2; 7 positions agree with TRBD1. Germline V CDR1 and CDR2: MNHEY, SVGAGI. CDR3 size: 13 residues. Unmatched junction bases numbered 9, after V lost 11 bases and J lost 3 bases. DNA of the CDR3: TGTGCCGCCGGGGACAGATCCCACTATGGCTACACCTTC. Translation gives CAAGDRSHYGYTF.

The chain employs TRBV20-1 and TRBJ1-2; weak D call: TRBD1 (6 bases). The V gene's germline CDR1 is DFQATT and CDR2 SNEGSKA (reference sequence). V was trimmed by 6 bases and J by 6 bases, leaving 11 bases between them. The CDR3 is 11 residues long. CDR3 DNA sequence: TGCAGTGCGGGGGCCGCCAATGGCTACACCTTC. Amino acids: CSAGAANGYTF.

V gene TRBV6-1 combines with J gene TRBJ2-3; D call uncertain. V dropped 2 bases and J dropped 7 bases, with 7 bases sitting between them. Germline V gene sequence: CDR1 MNHNS, CDR2 SASEGT. The CDR3 runs to 12 residues. CDR3 sequence reads: CASSEHGNTQYF. The CDR3 DNA is TGTGCCAGCAGTGAACATGGAAATACGCAGTATTTT.

The chain recombines TRBV5-8 with TRBJ1-1; D may be TRBD1 (5 bases). The ends were cut back, 6 bases at V and 7 bases at J, with 19 bases in the middle. The CDR3 extends over 14 amino acids. Looked up from germline, CDR1 is SGHTS and CDR2 is YDEGEE. This CDR3 is CASTERQSTLEAFF. The DNA for the CDR3 is TGTGCCAGCACCGAAAGACAGAGTACCCTTGAAGCTTTCTTT.

This rearrangement joins TRBV7-9 to TRBJ1-4; 10 nucleotides match TRBD1. The CDR3 sequence is 14 residues long. The ends lost 5 bases at V and 8 bases at J; junction bases unmatched: 5. CDR1 and CDR2 (germline): SEHNR, FQNEAQ (reference sequence). For the CDR3, the DNA is TGTGCCAGCAGCCCGGACAGGGGGGGGGAAAAACTGTTTTTT. Its translation is CASSPDRGGEKLFF.

Here the CDR3 DNA reads TGCGCCAGCAGCCAAGATCGGGGGGGGAGAGGGCAAGAGACCCAGTACTTC. Amino acids: CASSQDRGGRGQETQYF. J is TRBJ2-5 and V is TRBV4-3; the match to TRBD2 covers 8 bases. From germline, CDR1 is LGHNA and CDR2 YSLEER. Losses at the gene ends were 0 bases for V and 2 bases for J; bases not matched to a gene: 8. The CDR3 covers 17 residues.

The chain has TRBV27 and TRBJ2-3; D remains unclear. The CDR3 is made up of 14 amino acids. Between the trimmed V and J ends, which lost 3 bases and 3 bases, there was a span of 10 bases. Germline V gene lookup returns CDR1 MNHEY and CDR2 SMNVEV (reference sequence). CDR3 DNA: TGTGCCAGCAGTTTTGGCTTCAGAACAGATACGCAGTATTTT. This codes for CASSFGFRTDTQYF.

The chain recombines TRBV5-6 with TRBJ1-2; the D gene is possibly TRBD1 (6 bases). This CDR3 spans 14 amino acids. CDR1 and CDR2 (germline): SGHDT, YYEEEE. V dropped 0 bases and J dropped 8 bases, with 14 bases sitting between them. The CDR3 protein is CASSLGQGRKGYTF. CDR3 coding DNA: TGTGCCAGCAGCTTGGGTCAGGGGAGAAAAGGCTACACCTTC.

V usage is TRBV4-2 and J usage is TRBJ1-1; D remains ambiguous. Germline values: CDR1 LGHNA, CDR2 YNFKEQ. V gave up 0 bases and J gave up 2 bases, with 10 bases separating them. The CDR3 covers 15 residues. CDR3 DNA sequence: TGTGCCAGCAGCCAAGATGTCGGGGAAAACACTGAAGCTTTCTTT. Translation gives CASSQDVGENTEAFF.

The chain uses TRBV14 and TRBJ2-5; TRBD1 might be the D (5 bases). V lost 1 base to trimming and J lost 7 bases, with 10 bases between them. Germline CDR1 SGHDN, CDR2 FVKESK. CDR3 size: 13 residues. CDR3 amino acids: CASSQAGLGTQYF. DNA for the CDR3: TGTGCCAGCAGCCAAGCAGGGTTGGGGACCCAGTACTTC. Supplemented by reference TRBV14 and TRBJ2-5, the full variable domain reads EAGVTQFPSHSVIEKGQTVTLRCDPISGHDNLYWYRRVMGKEIKFLLHFVKESKQDESGMPNNRFLAERTGGTYSTLKVQPAELEDSGVYFCASSQAGLGTQYFGPGTRLLVL.

V and J are TRBV30 and TRBJ1-2, with D perhaps TRBD1 (5 bases). CDR3 length equals 15 residues. CDR1 GTSNPN and CDR2 SVGIG come from the germline V gene (reference sequence). Trimming stripped 0 bases from V and 2 bases from J, with 13 bases between. The DNA of the CDR3 is TGTGCCTGGAGTGTACGACGGGGCCCAAACTATGGCTACACCTTC. Amino acids: CAWSVRRGPNYGYTF.

Here the CDR3 DNA reads TGTGCCAGCAGCGTAGGGGACACCCGGATCTCTGGAAACACCATATATTTT. Protein: CASSVGDTRISGNTIYF. V is TRBV9 and J is TRBJ1-3; D perhaps matches TRBD1 (6 bases). Germline V CDR1 and CDR2: SGDLS, YYNGEE. Trimming stripped 0 bases from V and 0 bases from J, with 13 bases between. The CDR3 is 17 amino acids.

This clone was detected only once. The chain joins TRBV27 to TRBJ2-3, with TRBD2 matching over 11 bases. The CDR3 has 17 amino acids. V gave up 5 bases and J gave up 1 base; unmatched junction bases: 8. The germline V gene has CDR1 MNHEY and CDR2 SMNVEV (reference sequence). This CDR3 reads CASSPTSGGRGTDTQYF. In nucleotides, the CDR3 is TGTGCCAGCAGTCCTACTAGCGGGGGAAGGGGCACAGATACGCAGTATTTT.

The V and J genes are TRBV30 and TRBJ1-3, with a possible D match to TRBD1 (6 bases). With 5 bases removed from V and 7 bases from J, the gap between germline ends came to 12 bases. Germline CDR1 is GTSNPN and CDR2 is SVGIG (reference sequence). This CDR3 region has 12 residues. This chain's CDR3 is CAWGDMWNTIYF. The CDR3 bases are TGTGCCTGGGGGGACATGTGGAACACCATATATTTT.

This chain uses TRBV3-1 (or the pseudogene TRBV3-2) with TRBJ1-2; D remains ambiguous. This CDR3 has 13 amino acids. Per the germline V gene, CDR1 is LGHDT and CDR2 is YNNKEL (reference sequence). The germline V and J ends were trimmed by 4 bases and 8 bases, with 14 bases remaining between them. CDR3 loop: CASSPTTRGGYTF. The DNA of the CDR3 is TGTGCCAGCAGCCCTACAACCCGCGGGGGCTACACCTTC.

As concerns this clone: One end of the junction is discordant with germline, which a read error may explain. The rearrangement joins TRBV5-6 to TRBJ1-2; D is unresolved. Germline CDR1 and CDR2: SGHDT and YYEEEE. This CDR3 is 16 amino acids long. DNA of the CDR3: TGTGCCAGCAGCCTGGAACGATATGCGGCTAAGTATGGCTACACCTTC. Translating it yields CASSLERYAAKYGYTF.

This CDR3 is CSGGHSYEQYF. CDR3 sequence (DNA): TGCAGCGGCGGACATAGCTACGAGCAGTACTTC. The chain employs TRBV29-1 and TRBJ2-7; possibly TRBD1 for D (5 bases). V was clipped by 7 bases and J by 3 bases, with 10 bases between them. CDR3 length: 11 amino acids. Germline CDR1 reads SQVTM; CDR2 reads ANQGSEA.

This CDR3 is CASSVDRRTEAFF. In DNA, the CDR3 is TGCGCCAGCAGCGTGGACAGACGCACTGAAGCTTTCTTT. The chain combines TRBV5-1 with TRBJ1-1; D possibly corresponds to TRBD1 (6 bases). The CDR3 has 13 amino acids. V shed 4 bases and J shed 4 bases, with 11 bases lying between them. Germline assignment: CDR1 SGHRS and CDR2 YFSETQ.

J is TRBJ2-7 and V is TRBV7-2; TRBD1 aligns across 7 bases. The CDR3 loop spans 14 amino acids. Unmatched junction bases numbered 6, after V lost 3 bases and J lost 4 bases. CDR1 and CDR2 (germline): SGHTA, FQGNSA. The CDR3 nucleotides read TGTGCCAGCAGCTTCCAGGGGGTGAGGTACGAGCAGTACTTC. Translated, it gives CASSFQGVRYEQYF. The full variable domain, in which reference TRBV7-2 and TRBJ2-7 provide the parts outside the CDR3, is GAGVSQSPSNKVTEKGKDVELRCDPISGHTALYWYRQSLGQGLEFLIYFQGNSAPDKSGLPSDRFSAERTGGSVSTLTIQRTQQEDSAVYLCASSFQGVRYEQYFGPGTRLTVT.

V is TRBV5-1 and J is TRBJ2-1; D not certain. This CDR3 spans 14 amino acids. Germline CDR1 SGHRS, CDR2 YFSETQ. V was cut by 4 bases and J by 10 bases, with 18 bases left in between. CDR3 amino acids: CASSPAVDLREQFF. The CDR3 bases are TGCGCCAGCAGCCCGGCGGTAGATCTCAGAGAGCAGTTCTTC.

DNA of the CDR3: TGTGCCAGCAGCTTAGATGGGCCAGAAGATACGCAGTATTTT. It translates to CASSLDGPEDTQYF. The chain uses TRBV11-3 and TRBJ2-3; D is uncertain. The CDR3 is made up of 14 amino acids. Germline CDR1 reads SGHNT; CDR2 reads YENEEA. Trimming took 0 bases from V and 5 from J, leaving 9 bases between them.

The gene calls are TRBV24-1 and TRBJ2-1; TRBD2 agrees at 7 bases. This CDR3 comprises 16 residues. The germline CDR1 and CDR2 sequences are KGHDR and SFDVKD. V trimming: 4 bases; J trimming: 6 bases; junction bases outside the gene matches: 11. For the CDR3, the DNA is TGTGCCACCAGTGACCCCGGTCCCGGGGGGTCCAATGAGCAGTTCTTC. Its translation is CATSDPGPGGSNEQFF.

This sequence joins TRBV10-3 and TRBJ2-1; 12 nucleotides align to TRBD2. CDR1 and CDR2 from the germline V gene are ENHRY and SYGVKD. The junction had 1 base not matched to a gene; V was cut back by 6 bases and J by 4 bases. The CDR3 runs 14 residues. Written as DNA, the CDR3 is TGTGCCATCAGGACTAGCGGGGGTTACAATGAGCAGTTCTTC. Amino acid sequence: CAIRTSGGYNEQFF.

The rearrangement uses TRBV6-6 and TRBJ1-2; the D gene is possibly TRBD1 (5 bases). V lost 6 bases and J lost 1, with 30 bases in between. The CDR3 sequence is 20 residues long. The V gene's germline CDR1 is MNHNY and CDR2 SVGAGI (reference sequence). The CDR3 loop reads CASSPMAFGRGPKDNYGYTF. In DNA form, the CDR3 reads TGTGCCAGCAGCCCCATGGCTTTCGGACGGGGACCCAAAGATAACTATGGCTACACCTTC.

V gene TRBV5-4 combines with J gene TRBJ2-2; D is undetermined. The CDR3 loop spans 15 amino acids. Between the trimmed V and J ends, which lost 4 bases and 0 bases, there was a span of 10 bases. Per germline, CDR1 SGHNT and CDR2 YYREEE (reference sequence). CDR3 coding DNA: TGTGCCAGCAGCCGGCTGGCGTCGAACACCGGGGAGCTGTTTTTT. Protein sequence: CASSRLASNTGELFF.

This chain connects TRBV30 to TRBJ1-1; 9 bases agree with TRBD1. Germline V gene sequence: CDR1 GTSNPN, CDR2 SVGIG (reference sequence). V shed 3 bases, J shed 2 bases, and the junction held 4 bases outside the gene matches. The CDR3 loop spans 14 amino acids. CDR3 nucleotides: TGTGCCTGGAGGCGGACAGGGGTAAACACTGAAGCTTTCTTT. Its protein product is CAWRRTGVNTEAFF.

This chain joins TRBV19 and TRBJ2-5; no reliable D call. The V end lost 6 bases, the J end lost 5 bases, and 13 bases lay between the germline ends. Per germline, CDR1 LNHDA and CDR2 SQIVND (reference sequence). CDR3 length: 13 amino acids. CDR3 in DNA: TGTGCCAGTAGCCTGACTGGGGATGAGACCCAGTACTTC. Translating it yields CASSLTGDETQYF.

The genes are TRBV5-1 and TRBJ1-2; no definite D call. The CDR3 runs 12 residues. Germline V lookup: CDR1 SGHRS, CDR2 YFSETQ. Trimming removed 5 bases from V and 2 bases from J, with 7 bases in between. CDR3 bases: TGCGCCAGCAGACCGAAAAACTATGGCTACACCTTC. Translating it yields CASRPKNYGYTF. Looking up the rest from reference TRBV5-1 and TRBJ1-2 gives the full variable domain: KAGVTQTPRYLIKTRGQQVTLSCSPISGHRSVSWYQQTPGQGLQFLFEYFSETQRNKGNFPGRFSGRQFSNSRSEMNVSTLELGDSALYLCASRPKNYGYTFGSGTRLTVV.

The V and J genes are TRBV27 and TRBJ2-3, with 11 bases aligning to TRBD1. Germline values: CDR1 MNHEY, CDR2 SMNVEV (reference sequence). This CDR3 region has 20 residues. With V trimmed by 2 bases and J by 2 bases, 15 bases remained unmatched. The CDR3 here is CASSLKPPTWTGGSTDTQYF. The CDR3 nucleotides are TGTGCCAGCAGTTTAAAACCCCCCACCTGGACAGGGGGCTCCACAGATACGCAGTATTTT.